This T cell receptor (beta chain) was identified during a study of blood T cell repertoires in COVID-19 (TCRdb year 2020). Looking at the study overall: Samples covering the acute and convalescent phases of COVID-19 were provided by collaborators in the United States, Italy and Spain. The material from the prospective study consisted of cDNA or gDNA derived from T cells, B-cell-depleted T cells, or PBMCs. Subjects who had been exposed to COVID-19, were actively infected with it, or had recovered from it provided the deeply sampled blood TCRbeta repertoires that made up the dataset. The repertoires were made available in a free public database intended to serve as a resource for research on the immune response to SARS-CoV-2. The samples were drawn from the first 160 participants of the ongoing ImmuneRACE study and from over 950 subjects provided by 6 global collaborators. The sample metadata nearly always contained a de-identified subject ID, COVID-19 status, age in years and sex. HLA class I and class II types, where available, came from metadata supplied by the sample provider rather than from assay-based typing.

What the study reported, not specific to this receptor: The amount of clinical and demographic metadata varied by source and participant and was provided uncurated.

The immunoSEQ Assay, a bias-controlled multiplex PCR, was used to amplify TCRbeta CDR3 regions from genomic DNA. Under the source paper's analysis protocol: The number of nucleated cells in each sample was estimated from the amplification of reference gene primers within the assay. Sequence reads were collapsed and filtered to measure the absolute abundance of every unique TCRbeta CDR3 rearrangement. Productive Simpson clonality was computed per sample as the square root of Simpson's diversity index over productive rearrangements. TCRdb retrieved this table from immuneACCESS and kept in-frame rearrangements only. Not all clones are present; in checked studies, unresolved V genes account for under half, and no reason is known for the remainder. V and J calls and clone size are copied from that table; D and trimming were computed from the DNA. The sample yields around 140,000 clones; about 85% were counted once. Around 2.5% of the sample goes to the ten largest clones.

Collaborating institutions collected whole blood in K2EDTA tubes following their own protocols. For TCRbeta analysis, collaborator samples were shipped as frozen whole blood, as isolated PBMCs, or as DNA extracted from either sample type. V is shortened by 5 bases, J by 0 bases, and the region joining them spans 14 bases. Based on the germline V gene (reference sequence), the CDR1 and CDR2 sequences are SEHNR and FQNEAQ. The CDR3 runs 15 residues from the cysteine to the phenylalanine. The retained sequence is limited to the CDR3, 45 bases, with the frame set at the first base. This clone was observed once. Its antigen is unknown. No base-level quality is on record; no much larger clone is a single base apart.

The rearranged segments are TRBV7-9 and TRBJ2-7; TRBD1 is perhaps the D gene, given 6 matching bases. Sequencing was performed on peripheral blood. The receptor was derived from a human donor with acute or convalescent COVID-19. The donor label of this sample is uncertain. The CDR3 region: CASSLIQGTSYEQYF. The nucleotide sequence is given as TGTGCCAGCAGCCTCATCCAGGGGACCTCCTACGAGCAGTACTTC.